The clone carrying this TCR beta chain was observed a handful of times. Germline CDR1 MGHRA, CDR2 YSYEKL. The V and J ends lost 1 base and 3 bases respectively, with 13 bases between them. The CDR3 is made up of 15 amino acids. The use of a sample-barcoded 5' primer and a J-beta primer mix characterized a second PCR of about 6 to 12 cycles. Tags on each cDNA molecule came from a template-switch adaptor with 12 random nucleotides. MiXCR, run by TCRdb on the 5' RACE reads, gives a single entry per CDR3 protein. The table shows 910,000 or so distinct CDR3 sequences, with around 54% occurring only once. The sample belongs to a study of blood T cells in healthy people across ages.

The J gene is TRBJ2-7, the V gene TRBV4-1; TRBD2 is a possible D gene (5 bases). The origin of this receptor is a woman in her sixties in good health. Input material: blood. DNA for the CDR3: TGCGCCAGCAGCCAAGCGGCGGGCCCGTACTACGAGCAGTACTTC. Translation: CASSQAAGPYYEQYF.